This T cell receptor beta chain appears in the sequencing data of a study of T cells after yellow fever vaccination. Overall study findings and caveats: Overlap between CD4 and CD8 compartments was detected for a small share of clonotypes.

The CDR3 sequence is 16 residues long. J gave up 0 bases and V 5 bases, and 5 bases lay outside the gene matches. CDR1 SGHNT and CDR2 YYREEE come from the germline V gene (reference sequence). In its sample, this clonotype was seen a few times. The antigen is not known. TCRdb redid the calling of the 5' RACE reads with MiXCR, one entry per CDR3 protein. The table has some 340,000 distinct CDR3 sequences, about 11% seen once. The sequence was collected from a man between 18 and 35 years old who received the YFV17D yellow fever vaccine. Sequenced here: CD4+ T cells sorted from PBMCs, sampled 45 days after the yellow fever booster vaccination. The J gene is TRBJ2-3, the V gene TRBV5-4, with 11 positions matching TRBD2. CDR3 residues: CASSSGGASSTDTQYF. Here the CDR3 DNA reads TGTGCCAGCAGTAGCGGGGGGGCGTCGAGCACAGATACGCAGTATTTT.